This T cell receptor (beta chain) is drawn from a study of T-cell memory formation after mild COVID-19. Whole-study context: Largely donor-specific TCR clusters were found. General study results and limits: Whereas later expanders leaned CD4+, clones contracting day 15 to 85 showed a balanced CD4/CD8 makeup. CD4+ contracting clones were found mainly in CM and EM, and CD8+ ones in EMRA.

This clonotype has more than one count but fewer than ten. The antigen is undetermined. The CDR3 runs 14 residues. Germline V gene lookup returns CDR1 MNHEY and CDR2 SVGAGI. V dropped 7 bases and J dropped 3 bases, with 12 bases sitting between them. Constant-segment primers served in 5'RACE that generated TCR alpha and TCR beta cDNA libraries bearing sample barcodes and UMIs. In TCRdb, the 5' RACE reads were re-called with MiXCR into one record per CDR3 protein. The sample contains approximately 150,000 distinct CDR3 sequences, 14% of which appear only once. The TCR originated in an adult woman who had mild COVID-19 (a few samples of this study predate the infection). Cell type and time point are not known. The chain couples TRBV6-5 to TRBJ2-2, with D possibly called TRBD1 or TRBD2 (6 bases each). The material sequenced was PBMCs or a T cell subset sorted from them (not recorded which). CDR3 in amino acids: CASTMRGDTGELFF. CDR3 in DNA: TGTGCCAGCACCATGAGGGGGGACACCGGGGAGCTGTTTTTT.